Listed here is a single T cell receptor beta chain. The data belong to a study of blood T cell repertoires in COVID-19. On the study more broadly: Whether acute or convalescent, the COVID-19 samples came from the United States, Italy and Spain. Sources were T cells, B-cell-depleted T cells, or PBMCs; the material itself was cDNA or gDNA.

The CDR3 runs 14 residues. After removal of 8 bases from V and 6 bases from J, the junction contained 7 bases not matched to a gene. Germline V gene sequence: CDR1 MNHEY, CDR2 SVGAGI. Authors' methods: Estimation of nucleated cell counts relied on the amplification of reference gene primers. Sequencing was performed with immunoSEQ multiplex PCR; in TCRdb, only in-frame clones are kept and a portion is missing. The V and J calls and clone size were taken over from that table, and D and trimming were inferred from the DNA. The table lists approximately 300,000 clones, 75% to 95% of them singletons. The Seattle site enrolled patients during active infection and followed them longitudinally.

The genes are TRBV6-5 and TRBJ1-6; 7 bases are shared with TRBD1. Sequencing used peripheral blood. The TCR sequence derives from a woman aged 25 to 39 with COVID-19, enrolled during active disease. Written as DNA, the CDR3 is TGTGCCAGCTCATTGGGACAGCCTAATTCACCCCTCCACTTT. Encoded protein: CASSLGQPNSPLHF.